The present T cell receptor (beta chain) was sequenced within a study of CXCR3-negative and CXCR3-positive naive CD8 T cells. Whole-study results and caveats: A higher hydrophobicity marked the TRB CDR3s of CXCR3-positive naive cells versus CXCR3-negative naive cells.

Of note for this clonotype: Its specificity is not known.

UMI-labeled TRB cDNA libraries were prepared by 5' RACE. TCRdb reprocessed the 5' RACE reads; each CDR3 protein has one entry and no DNA is given. This sample's clone table lists about 98,000 distinct CDR3 sequences. Germline-derived CDR1 and CDR2 are SNHLY and FYNNEI. The CDR3 covers 16 residues. The chain is built from TRBV2 and TRBJ2-3; the D gene TCRdb calls, TRBD2, cannot be checked with no DNA. This clonotype originated in a human donor in good health. Some clones in this sample may be carry-over from other donors' samples. The sample comprised naive CXCR3+ CD8+ T cells from blood. Documented subset: CD45RO-CCR7+CD27+CD95- naive CD8+ T cells expressing CXCR3 (TNR3+). CDR3 loop: CASSEDPSDYTDTQYF.